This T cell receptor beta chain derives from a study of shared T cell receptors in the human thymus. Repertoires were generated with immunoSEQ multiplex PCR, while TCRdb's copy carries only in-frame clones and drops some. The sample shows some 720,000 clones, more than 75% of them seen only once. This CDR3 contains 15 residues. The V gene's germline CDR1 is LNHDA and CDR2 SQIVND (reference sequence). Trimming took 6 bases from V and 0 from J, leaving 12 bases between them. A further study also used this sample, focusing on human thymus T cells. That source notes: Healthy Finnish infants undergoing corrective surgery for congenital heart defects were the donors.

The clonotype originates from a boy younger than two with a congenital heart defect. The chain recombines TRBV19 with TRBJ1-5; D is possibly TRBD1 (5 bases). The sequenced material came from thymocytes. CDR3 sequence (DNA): TGTGCCAGTAGACAGGTTCCCACTAGCAATCAGCCCCAGCATTTT. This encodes CASRQVPTSNQPQHF.